Following are 30 T cell receptor beta chains from one sample sequenced in a study of OX40 agonist ivuxolimab in advanced cancers. Assay used: immunoSEQ multiplex PCR; TCRdb lists only in-frame clones, some missing. The sample includes more than 75,000 clones, approximately 86% of them seen just once. The sequencing used CD4+ or CD8+ T cells sorted from blood, collected in a trial of the OX40 agonist ivuxolimab. Receptors originate from an adult with an advanced solid tumor such as melanoma, head and neck, liver or kidney cancer.

The V gene is TRBV19, the J gene TRBJ2-7; D gene uncertain. The CDR3 spans 14 residues. The germline V gene has CDR1 LNHDA and CDR2 SQIVND (reference sequence). The germline V and J ends were trimmed by 6 bases and 8 bases, with 20 bases remaining between them. CDR3 protein: CASRNTNEATQQYF. CDR3 nucleotide sequence: TGTGCCAGTAGGAACACTAACGAAGCTACGCAGCAGTACTTC.

The CDR3 loop reads CASRIAGAGRLDEQYF. DNA for the CDR3: TGTGCCAGCAGAATTGCAGGAGCAGGGAGGTTGGACGAGCAGTACTTC. The genes are TRBV27 and TRBJ2-7; D perhaps matches TRBD2 (6 bases). The CDR3 runs to 16 residues. In germline, CDR1 is MNHEY, CDR2 SMNVEV (reference sequence). Trimming cost V 6 bases and J 5 bases, with 23 bases left between them.

This clone was counted a single time. This chain uses TRBV2 with TRBJ1-2; TRBD1 agrees at 10 bases. Germline CDR1 SNHLY, CDR2 FYNNEI. This CDR3 contains 14 residues. V dropped 1 base and J dropped 5; count of bases not matched to a gene: 1. The CDR3 region is CASSEGDRGYGYTF. In nucleotides, the CDR3 is TGTGCCAGCAGTGAAGGGGACAGGGGATATGGCTACACCTTC.

This clone was detected a few times. This rearrangement joins TRBV15 to TRBJ1-4; D not resolved. This CDR3 is built from 13 residues. The germline CDR1 and CDR2 sequences are LNHNV and YYDKDF (reference sequence). With 3 bases removed from V and 3 bases from J, the gap between germline ends came to 5 bases. For the CDR3, the DNA is TGTGCCACCAGCAGGTCCGCTAATGAAAAACTGTTTTTT. It yields the protein CATSRSANEKLFF.

The V gene is TRBV7-2, the J gene TRBJ2-3, with 11 bases aligning to TRBD2. Germline CDR1 reads SGHTA; CDR2 reads FQGNSA. The CDR3 has 16 residues. V lost 5 bases to trimming and J lost 1 base; unmatched junction nucleotides: 5. The CDR3 reads CASSAGTSGRTDTQYF. CDR3 sequence (DNA): TGTGCCAGCAGCGCCGGGACTAGCGGCCGCACAGATACGCAGTATTTT.

The rearrangement joins TRBV5-1 to TRBJ2-5; D is possibly TRBD1 (6 bases). The V end was cut by 1 base, the J end by 5 bases, with 12 bases between. The CDR3 has 14 amino acids. Germline V gives CDR1 SGHRS, CDR2 YFSETQ. CDR3 DNA: TGCGCCAGCAGCTTGTCAGGGGTGGGTGAGACCCAGTACTTC. The encoded protein is CASSLSGVGETQYF.

The rearrangement uses TRBV7-9 and TRBJ2-2; perhaps TRBD1 as D (7 bases). V gave up 1 base and J gave up 4 bases, with 19 bases separating them. The CDR3 length is 18 residues. The V gene's germline CDR1 is SEHNR and CDR2 FQNEAQ (reference sequence). CDR3 sequence reads: CASSLDLGRDRSTGELFF. The CDR3 DNA sequence: TGTGCCAGCAGCTTAGATCTCGGGCGGGACAGATCCACCGGGGAGCTGTTTTTT. Combining the CDR3 with reference TRBV7-9 and TRBJ2-2 gives the whole variable domain DTGVSQNPRHKITKRGQNVTFRCDPISEHNRLYWYRQTLGQGPEFLTYFQNEAQLEKSRLLSDRFSAERPKGSFSTLEIQRTEQGDSAMYLCASSLDLGRDRSTGELFFGEGSRLTVL.

V is TRBV28 and J is TRBJ1-2; D may be TRBD1 (5 bases). Trimming removed 5 bases at V and 4 bases at J, with 14 bases between. Germline values: CDR1 MDHEN, CDR2 SYDVKM. The CDR3 spans 14 residues. In DNA, the CDR3 is TGTGCCAGCAGTCCTCCGGGACGGGGCTATGGCTACACCTTC. Its protein product is CASSPPGRGYGYTF.

The chain joins TRBV7-2 to TRBJ2-1; D call uncertain. With 4 bases removed from V and 9 bases from J, the gap between germline ends came to 10 bases. This CDR3 has 12 residues. Germline CDR1 reads SGHTA; CDR2 reads FQGNSA. Here the CDR3 reads CASSSAVVEQFF. In DNA, the CDR3 is TGTGCCAGCAGCTCGGCGGTAGTTGAGCAGTTCTTC.

This chain joins TRBV6-6 and TRBJ2-7; 8 bases map to TRBD2. V shed 5 bases and J 1 base; nucleotides not matched to a gene: 4. The CDR3 covers 14 residues. The germline V gene has CDR1 MNHNY and CDR2 SVGAGI (reference sequence). The CDR3 DNA reads TGTGCCAGCAGTGGGGCGGGAGGATCCTACGAGCAGTACTTC. Its translation is CASSGAGGSYEQYF.

This clone is labeled as medium-sized. This chain joins TRBV7-9 and TRBJ2-5; the D gene is possibly TRBD2 (6 bases). Germline assignment: CDR1 SEHNR and CDR2 FQNEAQ (reference sequence). The germline V and J ends were trimmed by 5 bases and 5 bases, with 21 bases remaining between them. The CDR3 has 16 residues. CDR3 coding DNA: TGTGCCAGCAGCCCTCTCCTCACGGGAGATCCGGAGACCCAGTACTTC. This sequence encodes CASSPLLTGDPETQYF.

This sequence joins TRBV7-2 and TRBJ1-3; no definite D call. V was clipped by 4 bases and J by 0 bases, with 19 bases between them. Per the germline V gene, CDR1 is SGHTA and CDR2 is FQGNSA. CDR3 length equals 18 residues. The CDR3 region is CASSSSRPLPLSGNTIYF. The CDR3, as DNA: TGTGCCAGCAGCTCCTCCAGGCCGTTGCCTCTCTCTGGAAACACCATATATTTT.

This rearrangement joins TRBV7-3 to TRBJ1-4; D gene unclear. The CDR3 has 14 amino acids. CDR1 and CDR2 (germline): SGHTA, FQGTGA. Trimming took 6 bases from V and 0 from J, leaving 8 bases between them. CDR3 sequence reads: CASSEGATNEKLFF. The CDR3 coding sequence is TGTGCCAGCAGTGAGGGTGCAACTAATGAAAAACTGTTTTTT.

The CDR3, as DNA: TGTGCCAGCAGGGGGGACATGACTAACTATGGCTACACCTTC. It encodes CASRGDMTNYGYTF. The chain combines TRBV6-1 with TRBJ1-2, with D perhaps matching TRBD1 (6 bases). Germline assignment: CDR1 MNHNS and CDR2 SASEGT. This CDR3 is 14 amino acids long. The V and J ends lost 6 bases and 0 bases respectively, with 11 bases between them.

The chain employs TRBV5-1 and TRBJ1-2; D gene unclear. Germline lookup yields CDR1 SGHRS and CDR2 YFSETQ. V lost 3 bases, J lost 2 bases, and 5 bases lay in between. The CDR3 runs 12 residues. CDR3 protein: CASSSWNYGYTF. The DNA for the CDR3 is TGCGCCAGCAGCTCGTGGAACTATGGCTACACCTTC.

V usage is TRBV12-5 and J usage is TRBJ1-1, with D unresolved. V gave up 11 bases and J gave up 5 bases, with 21 bases separating them. Germline V gene data show CDR1 as LGHNT and CDR2 as FRNRAP. The CDR3 loop spans 14 amino acids. The CDR3 spells CADGGPVLVTEAFF. Written as DNA, the CDR3 is TGTGCTGACGGAGGACCGGTATTGGTTACTGAAGCTTTCTTT.

The genes are TRBV9 and TRBJ1-1, with D unresolved. The CDR3 spans 13 residues. V was trimmed by 0 bases and J by 6 bases, leaving 9 bases between them. Germline V CDR1 and CDR2: SGDLS, YYNGEE. CDR3 bases: TGTGCCAGCAGCGTAGGGGCGAAGTCTGAAGCTTTCTTT. Its translation: CASSVGAKSEAFF.

A single count supports this clone. This chain links TRBV7-9 with TRBJ2-6, with D possibly being TRBD1 (6 bases). V lost 5 bases and J 2 bases, leaving 16 bases between the germline ends. The CDR3 length is 17 residues. Germline CDR1 is SEHNR and CDR2 is FQNEAQ (reference sequence). The CDR3, as DNA: TGTGCCAGCAGCCCCGATCAGGGGCTCGCTGGGGCCAACGTCCTGACTTTC. Translated: CASSPDQGLAGANVLTF.

The V gene is TRBV30, the J gene TRBJ1-6, with D tentatively TRBD1 (5 bases). CDR3 length: 14 residues. CDR1 GTSNPN and CDR2 SVGIG come from the germline V gene (reference sequence). Trimming took off 1 base at V and 7 bases at J, with 11 bases between the two ends. CDR3 DNA sequence: TGTGCCTGGAGTGGTGGGGCAGGAAATTCACCCCTCCACTTT. It yields the protein CAWSGGAGNSPLHF.

The chain carries TRBV28 and TRBJ1-2; D unclear. V was shortened by 4 bases and J by 2 bases, with 17 bases between the two germline ends. CDR1 is MDHEN, CDR2 SYDVKM, per germline. The CDR3 extends over 16 amino acids. The CDR3, as DNA: TGTGCCAGCAGTTGGTCCCCCGGGAGGATCAACTATGGCTACACCTTC. Translating it yields CASSWSPGRINYGYTF.

V is TRBV14 and J is TRBJ2-7, with D tentatively TRBD2 (5 bases). Trimming cost V 4 bases and J 9 bases, with 22 bases left between them. Germline V gene lookup returns CDR1 SGHDN and CDR2 FVKESK. The CDR3 length is 15 residues. CDR3 residues: CASSPGPSSRGAQYF. The CDR3 region has the DNA TGTGCCAGCAGCCCAGGACCGAGCAGCCGGGGTGCGCAGTACTTC. Together with reference TRBV14 and TRBJ2-7, the CDR3 gives the full variable domain: EAGVTQFPSHSVIEKGQTVTLRCDPISGHDNLYWYRRVMGKEIKFLLHFVKESKQDESGMPNNRFLAERTGGTYSTLKVQPAELEDSGVYFCASSPGPSSRGAQYFGPGTRLTVT.

V usage is TRBV5-8 and J usage is TRBJ1-2; possible D gene TRBD1, 6 bases. The CDR3 consists of 16 residues. V gave up 1 base and J gave up 4 bases, with 17 bases separating them. Germline lookup yields CDR1 SGHTS and CDR2 YDEGEE. CDR3 DNA: TGTGCCAGCAGCTTGAGCAGCGGACAGACGAGCTATGGCTACACCTTC. This translates into CASSLSSGQTSYGYTF.

The V and J genes are TRBV9 and TRBJ2-1, with D perhaps TRBD2 (6 bases). The CDR3 length is 14 residues. Germline V gives CDR1 SGDLS, CDR2 YYNGEE. The V gene lost 6 bases and the J gene lost 10 bases, with 20 bases spanning the gap. The CDR3: CASTKTGTSIEQFF. CDR3 nucleotide sequence: TGTGCCAGCACCAAAACGGGAACTAGCATCGAGCAGTTCTTC.

This rearrangement joins TRBV7-2 to TRBJ2-3; D possibly corresponds to TRBD2 (7 bases). The CDR3 is 14 amino acids. The germline CDR1 and CDR2 sequences are SGHTA and FQGNSA. The V end was cut by 5 bases, the J end by 6 bases, with 15 bases between. This CDR3 reads CASSGGGPGDTQYF. In DNA, the CDR3 is TGTGCCAGCAGCGGGGGGGGCCCTGGGGATACGCAGTATTTT.

The chain is built from TRBV7-9 and TRBJ2-1; the match to TRBD2 covers 7 bases. This CDR3 spans 14 amino acids. V dropped 2 bases and J dropped 8; count of bases not matched to a gene: 6. Germline V gene lookup returns CDR1 SEHNR and CDR2 FQNEAQ (reference sequence). The CDR3 loop is CASSLRTSVDEQFF. The CDR3, as DNA: TGTGCCAGCAGCTTACGAACTAGCGTCGATGAGCAGTTCTTC.

J is TRBJ1-2 and V is TRBV10-3, with D hard to call. The CDR3 contains 13 residues. V shed 8 bases and J shed 2 bases, with 12 bases lying between them. Germline V CDR1 and CDR2: ENHRY, SYGVKD. DNA for the CDR3: TGTGCCATCTCCAAGTTACAGAACTATGGCTACACCTTC. It codes for CAISKLQNYGYTF.

This clone came up once. The rearrangement joins TRBV4-3 to TRBJ1-1; weak D call: TRBD1 (5 bases). V was shortened by 0 bases and J by 0 bases, with 14 bases between the two germline ends. CDR1 LGHNA and CDR2 YSLEER come from the germline V gene. The CDR3 is 17 amino acids. CDR3 nucleotides: TGCGCCAGCAGCCAAGACGGGGACGGACTAATGAACACTGAAGCTTTCTTT. Protein product: CASSQDGDGLMNTEAFF.

The chain combines TRBV19 with TRBJ1-6; 9 bases are a match to TRBD1. The germline gives CDR1 LNHDA, CDR2 SQIVND (reference sequence). The CDR3 consists of 17 residues. The V and J ends lost 4 bases and 1 base, in that order; junction bases with no gene match: 5. CDR3 sequence: CASSTGTGYSYNSPLHF. DNA for the CDR3: TGTGCCAGTAGTACCGGGACAGGGTATTCCTATAATTCACCCCTCCACTTT.

The CDR3 reads CASRALGDYGYTF. The CDR3 DNA reads TGTGCCAGCAGAGCCCTGGGAGACTATGGCTACACCTTC. The chain recombines TRBV6-1 with TRBJ1-2; D uncertain. V shed 6 bases and J shed 3 bases, with 11 bases lying between them. The CDR3 sequence is 13 residues long. Germline values: CDR1 MNHNS, CDR2 SASEGT.

This clone was counted once. The rearrangement links TRBV6-5 to TRBJ1-2; 10 bases agree with TRBD1. This CDR3 region has 15 residues. The V and J ends lost 4 bases and 2 bases, in that order; junction bases with no gene match: 4. Germline V gene sequence: CDR1 MNHEY, CDR2 SVGAGI. The CDR3 DNA sequence: TGTGCCAGCAGTTCGCCGGGACAGGGGAACTATGGCTACACCTTC. Translation gives CASSSPGQGNYGYTF.